This T cell receptor beta chain was recorded in a study of human T cells and chemical hapten exposure. Across the study: From small differences in pooled library volume came most of the variation in per-sample TCR yields.

Indicated time point: healthy volunteer bleed at 2 weeks. Researchers extracted total RNA from unfractionated whole blood. From the RACE reads, TCRdb called clonotypes with MiXCR, one entry per CDR3 protein. The data show 30,000 to 35,000 distinct CDR3 sequences, 6.5% to 8.5% seen once. V dropped 7 bases and J dropped 4; count of bases not matched to a gene: 11. The CDR3 covers 15 residues. Germline V CDR1 and CDR2: SNHLY, FYNNEI. This clonotype came up many times. The rearrangement uses TRBV2 and TRBJ2-3; 7 bases are shared with TRBD2. The clonotype originates from a human donor in good health. Some clones in this sample may be carry-over from other donors' samples. Sequenced sample: whole blood. The CDR3 nucleotides are TGTGCCAGCATCGCCCGGCGGGAGCCCCCAGATACGCAGTATTTT. This codes for CASIARREPPDTQYF. The complete variable domain, with remaining parts taken from reference TRBV2 and TRBJ2-3, reads EPEVTQTPSHQVTQMGQEVILRCVPISNHLYFYWYRQILGQKVEFLVSFYNNEISEKSEIFDDQFSVERPDGSNFTLKIRSTKLEDSAMYFCASIARREPPDTQYFGPGTRLTVL.